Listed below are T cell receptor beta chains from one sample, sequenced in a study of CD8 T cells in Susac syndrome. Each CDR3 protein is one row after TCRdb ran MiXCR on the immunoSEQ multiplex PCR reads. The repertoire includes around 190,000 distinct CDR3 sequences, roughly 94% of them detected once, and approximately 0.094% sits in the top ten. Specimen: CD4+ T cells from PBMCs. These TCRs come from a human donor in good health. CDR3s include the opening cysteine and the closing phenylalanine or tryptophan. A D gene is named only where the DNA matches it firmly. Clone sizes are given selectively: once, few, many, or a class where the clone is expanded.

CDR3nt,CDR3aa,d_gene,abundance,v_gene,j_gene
TGTGCCAGCAGCCCCGGGACAGCTAATGAAAAACTGTTTTTT,CASSPGTANEKLFF,TRBD1,few,TRBV9,TRBJ1-4
TGCAGCGTCGTGACTAGCGGGGCTCCGGTTGAGCAGTTCTTC,CSVVTSGAPVEQFF,TRBD2,.,TRBV29-1,TRBJ2-1
TGCGCCAGCAGCCAAGGAACTGGGTTTGCCCTATATGGCTACACCTTC,CASSQGTGFALYGYTF,.,.,TRBV4-3,TRBJ1-2
TGCAGCGCCGGCGGGACTGGTCACAATGAGCAGTTCTTC,CSAGGTGHNEQFF,.,.,TRBV29-1,TRBJ2-1
TGTGCCAGCACCCCCAGCGGGGGCGCAGAGACCCAGTACTTC,CASTPSGGAETQYF,TRBD2,.,TRBV7-2,TRBJ2-5
TGTGCCAGCAGTTACGGGCCGGGAACCTACGAGCAGTACTTC,CASSYGPGTYEQYF,.,.,TRBV6-2/TRBV6-3,TRBJ2-7
TGCAGTGCTAGACAGGGCGGCAATCAGCCCCAGCATTTT,CSARQGGNQPQHF,.,.,TRBV20-1,TRBJ1-5
TGTGCCAGCTCACCACTCGACAGGGGCTACGAGCAGTACTTC,CASSPLDRGYEQYF,TRBD1,.,TRBV18,TRBJ2-7
TGCAGTGCTAGGAGGGACACCTATCTCTTTGGGGCCAACGTCCTGACTTTC,CSARRDTYLFGANVLTF,.,.,TRBV20-1,TRBJ2-6
TGTGCCAGCAGTCGGTCTAGCGGGAGGCTAGGCCAAGAGACCCAGTACTTC,CASSRSSGRLGQETQYF,TRBD2,.,TRBV9,TRBJ2-5
TGCAGTGCTAGGCGTGTGGTCGGTTACGAGCAGTACTTC,CSARRVVGYEQYF,.,.,TRBV20-1,TRBJ2-7
TGTGCCTGGTGTCAGGGGGCGGCCGGGGAGCTGTTTTTT,CAWCQGAAGELFF,TRBD1,.,TRBV30,TRBJ2-2
TGCAGTGCTGTACAGGGATATGGCTACACCTTC,CSAVQGYGYTF,.,.,TRBV20-1,TRBJ1-2
TGTGCCAGCACAAAAAGCGGATTCAAAGAGACCCAGTACTTC,CASTKSGFKETQYF,.,.,TRBV30,TRBJ2-5
TGCAGTGCTAGCTCCCCTGCAACAACCGGGGAGCTGTTTTTT,CSASSPATTGELFF,.,.,TRBV20-1,TRBJ2-2
TGTGCCAGCAGCGCATCAGGGACTAGCGGCACAGATACGCAGTATTTT,CASSASGTSGTDTQYF,TRBD2,.,TRBV28,TRBJ2-3
TGTGCCGTTGGGGATACGCAGTATTTT,CAVGDTQYF,.,once,TRBV10-3,TRBJ2-3
TGTGCCAGCAGCTTAGACGCGACTCCTAGTGAGCAGTTCTTC,CASSLDATPSEQFF,.,.,TRBV7-3,TRBJ2-1
TGTGCCAGCAACGGGAGGGTGAAGACCCAGTACTTC,CASNGRVKTQYF,TRBD2,.,TRBV3-1,TRBJ2-5
TGTGCCAGCAGCCTCCGGGACAGGCAGGGGGATACGCAGTATTTT,CASSLRDRQGDTQYF,TRBD1,.,TRBV3-1,TRBJ2-3
TGCAGCGCCTTGACAGCCTCTGGCTCTGAAGCTTTCTTT,CSALTASGSEAFF,.,.,TRBV29-1,TRBJ1-1
TGCAGCGTGGGGACTAGCCAGTTCTTC,CSVGTSQFF,TRBD2,.,TRBV29-1,TRBJ2-1
TGCAGCGTTGAAGGTGGCAGGGGGCAATCCGAGCAGTACTTC,CSVEGGRGQSEQYF,TRBD1,.,TRBV29-1,TRBJ2-7
TGCAGCGTTGACCGACGGACAGGGCTGTATGGCTACACCTTC,CSVDRRTGLYGYTF,TRBD1,once,TRBV29-1,TRBJ1-2
TGCAGCGGAGTGACAGGGACCTTTAATGAGCAGTTCTTC,CSGVTGTFNEQFF,TRBD1,.,TRBV29-1,TRBJ2-1
TGTGCCAGCAGTTTATTCGGGGCTGGAGGAGGCTACACCTTC,CASSLFGAGGGYTF,.,.,TRBV27,TRBJ1-2
TGTGCCAGCAGTGTCCGATCGGGTCGGAACACCGGGGAGCTGTTTTTT,CASSVRSGRNTGELFF,.,once,TRBV2,TRBJ2-2
TGCAGTGCTACAGTAGCGGGAGTGAATACGCAGTATTTT,CSATVAGVNTQYF,TRBD2,.,TRBV20-1,TRBJ2-3
TGCAGCGTTGATTGGGCCCCCGGGCAGGGGAACACTGAAGCTTTCTTT,CSVDWAPGQGNTEAFF,.,.,TRBV29-1,TRBJ1-1
TGTGCCAGCGGGACAGGGAACACAGATACGCAGTATTTT,CASGTGNTDTQYF,TRBD1,.,TRBV2,TRBJ2-3
TGTGCCAGCAGCTCCCCTTTGGGGGAGGTCAACTATGGCTACACCTTC,CASSSPLGEVNYGYTF,.,.,TRBV7-2,TRBJ1-2
TGCAGCGTCTTAGTAGCGGCCTCGGCCGGGGAGCTGTTTTTT,CSVLVAASAGELFF,.,.,TRBV29-1,TRBJ2-2